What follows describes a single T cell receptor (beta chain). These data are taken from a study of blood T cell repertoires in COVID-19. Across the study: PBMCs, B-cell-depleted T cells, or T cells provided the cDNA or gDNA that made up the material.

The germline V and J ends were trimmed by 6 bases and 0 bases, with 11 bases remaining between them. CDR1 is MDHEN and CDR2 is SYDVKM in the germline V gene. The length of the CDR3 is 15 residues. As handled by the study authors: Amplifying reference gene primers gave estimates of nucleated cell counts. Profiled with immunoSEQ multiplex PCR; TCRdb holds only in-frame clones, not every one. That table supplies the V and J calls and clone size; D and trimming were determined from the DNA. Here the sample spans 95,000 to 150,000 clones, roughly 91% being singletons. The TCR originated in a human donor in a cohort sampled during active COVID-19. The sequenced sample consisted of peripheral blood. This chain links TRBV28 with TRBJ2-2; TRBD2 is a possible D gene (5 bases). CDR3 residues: CASSSGVTNTGELFF. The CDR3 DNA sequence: TGTGCCAGCAGCTCCGGGGTAACGAACACCGGGGAGCTGTTTTTT. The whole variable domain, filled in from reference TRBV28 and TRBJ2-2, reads DVKVTQSSRYLVKRTGEKVFLECVQDMDHENMFWYRQDPGLGLRLIYFSYDVKMKEKGDIPEGYSVSREKKERFSLILESASTNQTSMYLCASSSGVTNTGELFFGEGSRLTVL.